Following are 6 T cell receptor beta chains from one sample sequenced in a study of CD8 T cells in ankylosing spondylitis. Study findings and constraints: The study identified a TCR beta motif of seven or eight highly homologous variants that appeared characteristic of ankylosing spondylitis blood.

Their specific antigens are unknown. TCRdb processed the 5' RACE reads anew with MiXCR; each CDR3 protein has one entry. The sample contains roughly 490,000 distinct CDR3 sequences, about 5.4% of which appear only once. The sample was blood, either unsorted or a sorted T cell fraction (not recorded which). The receptors were sampled from a male donor with ankylosing spondylitis.

The sample holds many counts of this clonotype. The V and J genes are TRBV18 and TRBJ2-5; no firm D call. This CDR3 spans 13 amino acids. The germline V gene encodes CDR1 KGHSH and CDR2 LQKENI. V was cut by 2 bases and J by 3 bases, with 7 bases left in between. This CDR3 is CASSPWVEETQYF. CDR3 DNA: TGTGCCAGCTCACCATGGGTAGAAGAGACCCAGTACTTC.

This clonotype appeared many times. V and J are TRBV4-2 and TRBJ1-3; tentative D call: TRBD1 (5 bases). Trimming stripped 2 bases from V and 4 bases from J, with 9 bases between. Germline V lookup: CDR1 LGHNA, CDR2 YNFKEQ. The CDR3 is made up of 14 amino acids. The CDR3 sequence: CASSQRREGNTIYF. The CDR3 nucleotides read TGTGCCAGCAGCCAACGCAGGGAGGGAAACACCATATATTTT.

The chain links TRBV10-3 to TRBJ2-7; weak D call: TRBD1 (6 bases). CDR3 length: 15 amino acids. V gave up 6 bases and J gave up 2 bases, with 17 bases separating them. Germline-derived CDR1 and CDR2 are ENHRY and SYGVKD. Here the CDR3 reads CAISLDRTRAYEQYF. The CDR3 nucleotides read TGTGCCATCAGCCTAGACAGGACTCGGGCCTACGAGCAGTACTTC.

CDR3 residues: CASSEEEYNEQFF. CDR3 bases: TGTGCCAGCAGCGAGGAGGAATACAATGAGCAGTTCTTC. This chain joins TRBV7-6 and TRBJ2-1; a possible D gene is TRBD2 (5 bases). In germline, CDR1 is SGHVS, CDR2 FNYEAQ. Trimming removed 5 bases from V and 4 bases from J, with 9 bases in between. This CDR3 has 13 amino acids.

This clonotype has ten or more counts. The chain combines TRBV14 with TRBJ1-4, with D hard to call. Germline CDR1 SGHDN, CDR2 FVKESK. CDR3 size: 10 residues. Trimming shortened V by 1 base and J by 12 bases, and 3 bases separated the two germline ends. The CDR3 sequence: CASSQVQLFF. The DNA for the CDR3 is TGTGCCAGCAGCCAAGTACAACTGTTTTTT.

This clonotype has at least ten counts. The V gene is TRBV10-3, the J gene TRBJ1-5; possibly TRBD1 for D (6 bases). CDR3 size: 15 residues. V was shortened by 0 bases and J by 5 bases, with 11 bases between the two germline ends. Germline V CDR1 and CDR2: ENHRY, SYGVKD. CDR3 bases: TGTGCCATCAGTGAGTCTGACAGGCATTATCAGCCCCAGCATTTT. Translated, it gives CAISESDRHYQPQHF.